The present T cell receptor (beta chain) was sequenced within a study of human T cells and chemical hapten exposure. Study context: Each patch test put 0.01% DPC on the upper back, and results were read at 6 days.

Indicated time point: patch test 3, about 24 weeks after DPC sensitization. The treatment here: therapeutic diphenylcyclopropenone sensitization with weekly scalp DPC. Blood collection took place prior to placing each patch test. V gave up 0 bases and J gave up 2 bases, with 9 bases separating them. Germline V CDR1 and CDR2: KGHSH, LQKENI. The CDR3 has 15 residues. One entry per CDR3 protein, called by TCRdb with MiXCR from the RACE reads. This sample has about 48,000 distinct CDR3 sequences; about 10% occur once, and the top ten carry approximately 15%. The sample in question was whole blood, obtained in connection with sensitization to the hapten diphenylcyclopropenone (DPC). The receptor's source is a woman in her thirties or forties with alopecia areata. Some clones in this sample may be carry-over from other donors' samples. The rearrangement joins TRBV18 to TRBJ2-3; D may be TRBD2 (6 bases). CDR3 nucleotides: TGTGCCAGCTCACCACCGAGGGGACTCACAGATACGCAGTATTTT. Its translation is CASSPPRGLTDTQYF.